This T cell receptor (beta chain) was recorded in a study of identical twins. General study findings and limits: The study found excess low generation probability among twin-shared out-of-frame alpha sequences. There is a chance that invariant MAIT and iNKT cells partially muddied zero-insertion analyses.

MiXCR, applied by TCRdb to the 5' RACE reads, yields one record per CDR3 protein. The sample contains fewer than 350,000 distinct CDR3 sequences, under 9% of which appear only once. V was trimmed by 0 bases and J by 4 bases, leaving 12 bases between them. Germline CDR1 reads SGHTS; CDR2 reads YDEGEE. The CDR3 loop spans 15 amino acids. This clonotype appeared a few times. Its antigen is unidentified. Separately, the same data were catalogued under a study of yellow fever vaccine responses in identical twins.

The sequencing input was memory (CD45RO+) T cells sorted from blood. The source is a woman younger than 30 in good health. The V gene is TRBV5-8, the J gene TRBJ2-3; D possibly corresponds to TRBD1 (6 bases). The CDR3 nucleotides read TGTGCCAGCAGCTTGGAGGGGGTTGCGTCAGATACGCAGTATTTT. Translation: CASSLEGVASDTQYF.